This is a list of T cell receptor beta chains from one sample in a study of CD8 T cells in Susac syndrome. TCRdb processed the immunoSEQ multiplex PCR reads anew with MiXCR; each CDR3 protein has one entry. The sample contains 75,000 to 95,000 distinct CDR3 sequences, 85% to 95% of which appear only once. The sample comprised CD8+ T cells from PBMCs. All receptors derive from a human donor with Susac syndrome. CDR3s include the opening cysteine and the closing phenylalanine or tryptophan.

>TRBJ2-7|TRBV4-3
CASSQGAGRASYEQYF
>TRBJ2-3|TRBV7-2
CASPENSGLDTQYF
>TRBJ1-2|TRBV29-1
CSVVTLQGGYTF
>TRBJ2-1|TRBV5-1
CASRGDSDEQFF
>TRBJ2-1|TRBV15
CATRGPPQYNEQFF
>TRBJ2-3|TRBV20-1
CSARDGIGFQADTQYF
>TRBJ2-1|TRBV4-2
CASSQGGVQGKFF
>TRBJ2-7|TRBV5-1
CASSLMGSSYEQYF
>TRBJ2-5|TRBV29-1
CSVLQGAGETQYF
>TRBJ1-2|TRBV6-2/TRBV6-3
CASSYVGQGMIGYTF
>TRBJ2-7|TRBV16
CASSQSNSHEQYF
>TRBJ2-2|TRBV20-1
CSADLYTGELFF
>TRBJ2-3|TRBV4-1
CASSQDGEGPDTQYF
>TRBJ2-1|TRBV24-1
CATSDGTSLEQFF
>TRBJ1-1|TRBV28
CASSLRTTGTEAFF
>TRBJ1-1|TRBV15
CATSTRTGGSTEAFF
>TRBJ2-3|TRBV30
CAWIRAGGPDTQYF
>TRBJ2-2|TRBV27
CASSSSPGLGELFF
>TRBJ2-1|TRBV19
CASSIEGSNEQFF
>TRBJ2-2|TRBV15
CATQGDGSAGELFF
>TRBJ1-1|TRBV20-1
CSARLGRTGQAFF
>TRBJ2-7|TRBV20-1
CSASPWRDHPVYEQYF
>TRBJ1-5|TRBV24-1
CATRKLPRNQPQHF
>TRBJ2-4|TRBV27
CASSLKAKNIQYF
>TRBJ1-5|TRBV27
CASSTGGFNQPQHF
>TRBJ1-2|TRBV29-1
CSVERGRAEGYTF
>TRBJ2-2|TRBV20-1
CSARNRGSNTGELFF
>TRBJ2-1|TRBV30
CAWSVRGTNEQFF
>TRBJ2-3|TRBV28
CASSSLAGGPKDTQYF
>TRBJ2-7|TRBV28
CASSLALEGEQYF
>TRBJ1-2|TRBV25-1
CASLKWPYGYTF
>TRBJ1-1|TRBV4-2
CASSQAGQDRRNTEAFF
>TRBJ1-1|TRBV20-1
CSARGFGDLGFANTEAFF
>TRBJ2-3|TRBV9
CASSLLAGFSTDTQYF
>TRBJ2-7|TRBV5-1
CASSLVASEQYF
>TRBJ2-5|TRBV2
CASSEPIGGETQYF
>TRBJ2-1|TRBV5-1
CASSLGLTGGYYNEQFF
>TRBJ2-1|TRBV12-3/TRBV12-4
CASRETGPNEQFF
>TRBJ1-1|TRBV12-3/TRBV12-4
CASSVNTEAFF
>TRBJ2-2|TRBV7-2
CASRQGAGTGELFF
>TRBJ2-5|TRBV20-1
CSANRLAGGGETQYF
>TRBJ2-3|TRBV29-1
CSVEDGSIGNTQYF
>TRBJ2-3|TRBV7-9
CASSTLAGGYTDTQYF
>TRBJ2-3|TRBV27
CASSTYTDTQYF
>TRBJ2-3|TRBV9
CASSVRWEDLTDTQYF
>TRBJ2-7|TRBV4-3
CASSQGSRGPRHEQYF
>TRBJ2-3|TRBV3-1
CASSQGWRLSTDTQYF
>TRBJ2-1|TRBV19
CASSPEGLAGRSSYNEQFF
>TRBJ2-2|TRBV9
CASSPQAGTPTGELFF
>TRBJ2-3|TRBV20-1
CSARGEGLDTQYF
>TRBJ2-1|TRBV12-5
CASGPGLSYNEQFF
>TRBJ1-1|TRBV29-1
CSPRTIDTEAFF
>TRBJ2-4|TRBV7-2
CASSLTAKNIQYF
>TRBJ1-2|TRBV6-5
CASRGMGLSRYGYTF
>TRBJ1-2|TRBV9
CASSVPGGGGYTF
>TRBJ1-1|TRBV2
CASSNRGGLEAFF
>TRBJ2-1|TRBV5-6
CASSLASSYNEQFF
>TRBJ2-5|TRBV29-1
CSVAGTGETQYF
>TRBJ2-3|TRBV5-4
CASSLLVRFF
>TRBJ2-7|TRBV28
CASSAGTSGFYEQYF